This T cell receptor beta chain stems from a study of Ad26.COV2.S vaccination and SARS-CoV-2 variants. Study findings and constraints: After vaccination, reports described spike-specific CD8+ and CD4+ T cell responses as showing substantial breadth. Relative to placebo recipients, vaccine recipients exhibited elevated spike-specific TCR breadth.

Treatment noted: some 20 received Ad26.COV2.S at low or high dose, single or two shots; about 5 received placebo; per-sample allocation not given. After the first vaccine or placebo injection, samples were drawn on day 63. Expressing Wuhan-strain SARS-CoV-2 spike, an Ad26 vector served as the vaccine. In regard to this clone: Its antigen is still unknown.

Germline CDR1 and CDR2: SEHNR and FQNEAQ (reference sequence). The CDR3 is made up of 14 amino acids. Trimming took 5 bases from V and 4 from J, leaving 14 bases between them. The table came from immunoSEQ multiplex PCR; TCRdb's copy has only in-frame clones and leaves some out. The table lists 300,000 to 350,000 clones, around 85% of them singletons. The sample in question was peripheral blood, obtained in a trial of Ad26.COV2.S vaccine versus placebo. The chain carries TRBV7-9 and TRBJ2-5; D is uncertain. The source of this sequence is a person between 18 and 65 years old who received the Ad26.COV2.S COVID-19 vaccine or a placebo. The DNA of the CDR3 is TGTGCCAGCAGCCGCTTATCTTCCTCAGAGACCCAGTACTTC. Translation: CASSRLSSSETQYF.